The rows below give T cell receptor beta chains drawn from one sample of a study of blood T cell repertoires in COVID-19. Profiling relied on immunoSEQ multiplex PCR, and the TCRdb table lists in-frame clones only, not all of them. The repertoire holds about 250,000 clones, with roughly 90% as singletons. The specimen was peripheral blood. Every receptor here comes from a woman in her thirties with acute or convalescent COVID-19. CDR3s include the opening cysteine and the closing phenylalanine or tryptophan. Each record gives: V gene, D gene, J gene, CDR3 protein, CDR3 DNA. The D gene is left open where the match is weak.

V: TRBV7-8
D: TRBD2
J: TRBJ2-1
CDR3: CASSPGLAGNNEQFF
DNA: TGTGCCAGCAGCCCCGGACTAGCGGGCAACAATGAGCAGTTCTTC

V: TRBV7-9
D: -
J: TRBJ1-1
CDR3: CASSLGQGEAFF
DNA: TGTGCCAGCAGCTTGGGGCAGGGGGAAGCTTTCTTT

V: TRBV7-9
D: TRBD2
J: TRBJ2-1
CDR3: CASSPSGRADNEQFF
DNA: TGTGCCAGCAGCCCCAGCGGGAGGGCCGACAATGAGCAGTTCTTC

V: TRBV4-1
D: -
J: TRBJ1-6
CDR3: CASSQEQGRPSPLHF
DNA: TGCGCCAGCAGCCAAGAGCAGGGAAGACCTTCACCCCTCCACTTT

V: TRBV7-6
D: -
J: TRBJ1-3
CDR3: CASSKPDTIGNTIYF
DNA: TGTGCCAGCAGCAAGCCGGACACCATCGGAAACACCATATATTTT

V: TRBV25-1
D: -
J: TRBJ2-7
CDR3: CASSELAPSYEQYF
DNA: TGTGCCAGCAGTGAACTAGCGCCTTCCTACGAGCAGTACTTC

V: TRBV5-6
D: -
J: TRBJ1-1
CDR3: CASSLESGEAFF
DNA: TGTGCCAGCAGCTTGGAGAGCGGTGAAGCTTTCTTT

V: TRBV7-2
D: -
J: TRBJ2-7
CDR3: CASSLAQGVSYEQYF
DNA: TGTGCCAGCAGCTTAGCGCAAGGGGTCTCCTACGAGCAGTACTTC

V: TRBV7-8
D: -
J: TRBJ1-1
CDR3: CASSSTNTEAFF
DNA: TGTGCCAGCAGCTCTACTAACACTGAAGCTTTCTTT

V: TRBV7-2
D: -
J: TRBJ2-3
CDR3: CASSLIGGLHTDTQYF
DNA: TGTGCCAGCAGCTTAATCGGGGGGCTGCACACAGATACGCAGTATTTT

V: TRBV9
D: -
J: TRBJ2-7
CDR3: CASSPKDTVYSYEQYF
DNA: TGTGCCAGCAGCCCTAAGGACACCGTGTACTCCTACGAGCAGTACTTC